This section outlines one T cell receptor (beta chain) sequence together with its context. Its antigen remains unidentified. The CDR3 length is 13 residues. The germline CDR1 and CDR2 sequences are SGHDN and FVKESK. V lost 4 bases and J 8 bases, leaving 11 bases between the germline ends. The data are from a study of graft-versus-host responses after intestinal transplantation. Study-level information: Recipients were given multivisceral, liver-intestinal, or isolated intestinal transplants. Tacrolimus and steroids were given for three to four years to all recipients after anti-thymocyte globulin induction. General study results and limits: High graft-versus-host to host-versus-graft clonal ratios were seen in allografts of patients with graft-donor T cell macrochimerism.

The table came from immunoSEQ multiplex PCR; TCRdb's copy has only in-frame clones and leaves some out. The data hold roughly 85,000 clones, with 85% to 95% observed a single time. The TCR comes from a human donor who was the organ donor for an intestinal transplant. The V and J genes are TRBV14 and TRBJ2-2; D remains ambiguous. Sequencing used unstimulated CD8+ T cells sorted from spleen or lymph node cells, obtained before transplant. CDR3 nucleotide sequence: TGTGCCAGCAGCCCGATACACCCTGGGGAGCTGTTTTTT. Translating gives CASSPIHPGELFF.